A single sample gave rise to the 19 T cell receptor beta chains below, sequenced in a study of CD8 T cells in Susac syndrome. Reverse transcription of about 0.5 to 1 ug RNA used random hexamers. TCRdb independently ran MiXCR on the immunoSEQ multiplex PCR reads; one entry per CDR3 protein. The sample holds about 83,000 distinct CDR3 sequences, approximately 96% seen once. The sequenced material came from CD8+ T cells from PBMCs. The receptors originated from a human donor with Susac syndrome.

The chain employs TRBV7-2 and TRBJ2-4; D unresolved. The CDR3 is made up of 16 amino acids. Germline V gene lookup returns CDR1 SGHTA and CDR2 FQGNSA. With 0 bases removed from V and 0 bases from J, the gap between germline ends came to 9 bases. The CDR3 protein is CASSLAFAVAKNIQYF. In nucleotides, the CDR3 is TGTGCCAGCAGCTTAGCCTTTGCGGTAGCCAAAAACATTCAGTACTTC.

The V gene is TRBV6-5, the J gene TRBJ1-1; no clear D. CDR1 and CDR2 (germline): MNHEY, SVGAGI. The CDR3 contains 14 residues. V shed 8 bases and J shed 5 bases, with 18 bases lying between them. CDR3: CASGPDTLGTEAFF. For the CDR3, the DNA is TGTGCCAGCGGACCCGACACGCTTGGAACTGAAGCTTTCTTT.

The V and J genes are TRBV29-1 and TRBJ2-7; 7 bases map to TRBD2. CDR3 length equals 13 residues. V shed 7 bases and J 3 bases; nucleotides not matched to a gene: 9. The germline V gene encodes CDR1 SQVTM and CDR2 ANQGSEA. CDR3 sequence: CSALVGGDYEQYF. For the CDR3, the DNA is TGCAGCGCACTGGTGGGGGGGGACTACGAGCAGTACTTC.

This chain joins TRBV5-1 and TRBJ1-3; possibly TRBD1 for D (5 bases). In germline, CDR1 is SGHRS, CDR2 YFSETQ. This CDR3 spans 15 amino acids. The V gene lost 4 bases and the J gene lost 2 bases, with 13 bases spanning the gap. The chain's CDR3 is CASSADQGPGNTIYF. The CDR3, as DNA: TGCGCCAGCAGCGCCGACCAGGGTCCTGGAAACACCATATATTTT.

The CDR3 here is CASRGDTQYF. DNA of the CDR3: TGTGCCAGCCGCGGTGATACGCAGTATTTT. This rearrangement joins TRBV2 to TRBJ2-3; D unresolved. This CDR3 has 10 amino acids. V lost 8 bases, J lost 6 bases, and 6 bases lay in between. Germline V lookup: CDR1 SNHLY, CDR2 FYNNEI.

V is TRBV29-1 and J is TRBJ2-1; TRBD2 aligns across 15 bases. The CDR3 is 16 amino acids. Germline V gene data show CDR1 as SQVTM and CDR2 as ANQGSEA. After removal of 3 bases from V and 4 bases from J, the junction contained 4 bases not matched to a gene. Here the CDR3 DNA reads TGCAGCGTTGACGGGACTAGCGGGAGGTCTTACAATGAGCAGTTCTTC. Its protein product is CSVDGTSGRSYNEQFF.

The gene calls are TRBV28 and TRBJ2-4, with 7 bases matching TRBD2. The germline V gene encodes CDR1 MDHEN and CDR2 SYDVKM. There are 17 residues in the CDR3. With 2 bases clipped from V and 6 bases from J, the junction kept 13 bases outside the gene matches. The CDR3 spells CASSLAGGGSGRNIQYF. The CDR3 bases are TGTGCCAGCAGTTTAGCCGGTGGCGGGAGTGGGAGAAACATTCAGTACTTC.

The chain is built from TRBV29-1 and TRBJ2-7; the match to TRBD2 covers 14 bases. The CDR3 length is 14 residues. J was trimmed by 6 bases and V by 3 bases; bases with no gene match: 4. Germline V lookup: CDR1 SQVTM, CDR2 ANQGSEA. DNA for the CDR3: TGCAGCGTTGAGGGACTAGCGGGAGCTGGCGAGCAGTACTTC. Its protein product is CSVEGLAGAGEQYF.

The gene calls are TRBV19 and TRBJ1-2; D uncertain. Germline CDR1 LNHDA, CDR2 SQIVND (reference sequence). This CDR3 has 13 amino acids. V lost 5 bases to trimming and J lost 5 bases, with 12 bases between them. CDR3 DNA sequence: TGTGCCAGTAGTCCGCAGCTTCGATATGGCTACACCTTC. Amino acid sequence: CASSPQLRYGYTF. Based on the CDR3 plus reference TRBV19 and TRBJ1-2, the full variable domain is DGGITQSPKYLFRKEGQNVTLSCEQNLNHDAMYWYRQDPGQGLRLIYYSQIVNDFQKGDIAEGYSVSREKKESFPLTVTSAQKNPTAFYLCASSPQLRYGYTFGSGTRLTVV.

This chain uses TRBV7-9 with TRBJ1-2, with 7 bases aligning to TRBD1. The CDR3 sequence is 14 residues long. CDR1 and CDR2 (germline): SEHNR, FQNEAQ (reference sequence). The V gene end was trimmed by 5 bases and the J gene end by 6 bases; junction bases not matched to a gene: 9. This CDR3 is CASSLGGQLDGYTF. The CDR3 nucleotides read TGTGCCAGCAGCCTAGGGGGACAGCTCGATGGCTACACCTTC.

V and J are TRBV4-1 and TRBJ1-5; D gene ambiguous. This CDR3 has 14 amino acids. Germline V gene data show CDR1 as MGHRA and CDR2 as YSYEKL. V was shortened by 3 bases and J by 0 bases, with 6 bases between the two germline ends. The CDR3 reads CASSQQDSNQPQHF. The CDR3 DNA reads as TGCGCCAGCAGCCAGCAGGATAGCAATCAGCCCCAGCATTTT.

The chain carries TRBV5-6 and TRBJ2-3, with 8 bases fitting TRBD1. Germline assignment: CDR1 SGHDT and CDR2 YYEEEE. Trimming removed 2 bases from V and 2 bases from J; junction bases left unmatched: 10. There are 17 residues in the CDR3. The DNA of the CDR3 is TGTGCCAGCAGCTTCATCAGGACAGGGTCCCCCACAGATACGCAGTATTTT. This gives the protein CASSFIRTGSPTDTQYF.

The chain couples TRBV29-1 to TRBJ2-5; D is perhaps TRBD2 (6 bases). The CDR3 contains 12 residues. Germline assignment: CDR1 SQVTM and CDR2 ANQGSEA. V was clipped by 3 bases and J by 2 bases, with 7 bases between them. This CDR3 reads CSVERGQETQYF. The CDR3 DNA sequence: TGCAGCGTTGAGCGGGGTCAAGAGACCCAGTACTTC.

This chain uses TRBV5-6 with TRBJ1-1; D uncertain. Per germline, CDR1 SGHDT and CDR2 YYEEEE. CDR3 length: 13 amino acids. Trimming pared 7 bases from V and 0 bases from J, leaving 10 bases between. The CDR3 reads CASARSVNTEAFF. CDR3 DNA sequence: TGTGCCAGCGCCCGTTCGGTGAACACTGAAGCTTTCTTT.

A single count supports this clonotype. The chain recombines TRBV20-1 with TRBJ2-1; D not certain. V was pared by 2 bases and J by 9 bases, with 14 bases between. The CDR3 length is 13 residues. CDR1 DFQATT and CDR2 SNEGSKA come from the germline V gene (reference sequence). CDR3 coding DNA: TGCAGTGCTAGAATGATCGGCGGCGCTGAGCAGTTCTTC. Translating it yields CSARMIGGAEQFF.

This clonotype is a singleton in its sample. The chain links TRBV9 to TRBJ2-7; D ambiguous. The V end lost 3 bases, the J end lost 0 bases, and 10 bases lay between the germline ends. The germline V gene encodes CDR1 SGDLS and CDR2 YYNGEE. The CDR3 consists of 14 residues. CDR3 sequence (DNA): TGTGCCAGCAGCGGTACCATTAGCTCCTACGAGCAGTACTTC. Translation: CASSGTISSYEQYF.

CDR3 protein: CASSLWGSGANVLTF. The CDR3 region has the DNA TGTGCCAGCAGTTTATGGGGATCAGGGGCCAACGTCCTGACTTTC. The chain couples TRBV27 to TRBJ2-6, with D unclear. The CDR3 length is 15 residues. The V end was cut by 1 base, the J end by 4 bases, with 8 bases between. The germline gives CDR1 MNHEY, CDR2 SMNVEV (reference sequence). Based on the CDR3 plus reference TRBV27 and TRBJ2-6, the full variable domain is EAQVTQNPRYLITVTGKKLTVTCSQNMNHEYMSWYRQDPGLGLRQIYYSMNVEVTDKGDVPEGYKVSRKEKRNFPLILESPSPNQTSLYFCASSLWGSGANVLTFGAGSRLTVL.

This chain connects TRBV7-2 to TRBJ2-7, with 10 positions matching TRBD1. The germline V gene encodes CDR1 SGHTA and CDR2 FQGNSA. The CDR3 runs 14 residues. Trimming cost V 5 bases and J 4 bases; bases outside gene matches: 5. The CDR3 bases are TGTGCCAGCAGCAGACAGGGGGCATTATACGAGCAGTACTTC. Its protein is CASSRQGALYEQYF.

The chain employs TRBV4-3 and TRBJ2-7; 9 bases are shared with TRBD2. This CDR3 spans 16 amino acids. Germline lookup yields CDR1 LGHNA and CDR2 YSLEER. After removal of 0 bases from V and 0 bases from J, the junction contained 3 bases not matched to a gene. This CDR3 is CASSQDFSGSSYEQYF. The CDR3 DNA sequence: TGCGCCAGCAGCCAAGATTTTAGCGGGAGCTCCTACGAGCAGTACTTC.